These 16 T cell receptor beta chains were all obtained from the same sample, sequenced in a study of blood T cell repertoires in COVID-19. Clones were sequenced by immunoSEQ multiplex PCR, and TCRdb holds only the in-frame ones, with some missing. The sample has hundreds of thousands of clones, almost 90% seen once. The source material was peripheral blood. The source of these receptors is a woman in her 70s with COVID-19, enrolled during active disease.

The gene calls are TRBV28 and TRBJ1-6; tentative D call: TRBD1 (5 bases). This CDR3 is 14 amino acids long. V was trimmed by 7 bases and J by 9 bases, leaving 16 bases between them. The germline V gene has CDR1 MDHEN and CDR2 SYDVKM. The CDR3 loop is CASMVAGKGSPLHF. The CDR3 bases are TGTGCCAGCATGGTCGCAGGGAAAGGTTCACCCCTCCACTTT.

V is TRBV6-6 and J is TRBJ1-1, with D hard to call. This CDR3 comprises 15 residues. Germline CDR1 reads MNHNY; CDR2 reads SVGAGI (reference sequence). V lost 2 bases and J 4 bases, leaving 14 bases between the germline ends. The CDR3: CASSYEEGGRTEAFF. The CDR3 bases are TGTGCCAGCAGTTACGAGGAGGGTGGGCGCACTGAAGCTTTCTTT.

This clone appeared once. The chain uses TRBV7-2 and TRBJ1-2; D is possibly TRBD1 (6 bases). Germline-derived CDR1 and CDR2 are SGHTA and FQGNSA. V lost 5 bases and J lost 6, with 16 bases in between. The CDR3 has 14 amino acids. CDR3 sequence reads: CASSTQSGTNGYTF. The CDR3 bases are TGTGCCAGCAGCACTCAATCCGGGACAAATGGCTACACCTTC.

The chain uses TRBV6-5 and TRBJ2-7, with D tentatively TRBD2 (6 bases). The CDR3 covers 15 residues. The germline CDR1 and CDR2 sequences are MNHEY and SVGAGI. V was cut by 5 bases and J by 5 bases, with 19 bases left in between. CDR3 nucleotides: TGTGCCAGCAGTACCGGAGGGTTAGGAGGTCACGAGCAGTACTTC. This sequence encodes CASSTGGLGGHEQYF.

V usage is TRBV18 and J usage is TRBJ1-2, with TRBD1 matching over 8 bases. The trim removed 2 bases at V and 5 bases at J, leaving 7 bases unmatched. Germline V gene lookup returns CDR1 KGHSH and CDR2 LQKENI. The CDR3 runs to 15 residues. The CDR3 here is CASSPSTGAEYGYTF. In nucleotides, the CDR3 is TGTGCCAGCTCACCATCGACAGGGGCAGAGTATGGCTACACCTTC.

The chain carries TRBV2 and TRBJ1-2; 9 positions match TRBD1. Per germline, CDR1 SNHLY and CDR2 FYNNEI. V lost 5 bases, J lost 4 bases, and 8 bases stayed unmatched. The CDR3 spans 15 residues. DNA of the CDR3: TGTGCCAGCAGTTTACAGGGGGCCTCGCCCTATGGCTACACCTTC. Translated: CASSLQGASPYGYTF. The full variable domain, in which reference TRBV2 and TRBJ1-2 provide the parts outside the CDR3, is EPEVTQTPSHQVTQMGQEVILRCVPISNHLYFYWYRQILGQKVEFLVSFYNNEISEKSEIFDDQFSVERPDGSNFTLKIRSTKLEDSAMYFCASSLQGASPYGYTFGSGTRLTVV.

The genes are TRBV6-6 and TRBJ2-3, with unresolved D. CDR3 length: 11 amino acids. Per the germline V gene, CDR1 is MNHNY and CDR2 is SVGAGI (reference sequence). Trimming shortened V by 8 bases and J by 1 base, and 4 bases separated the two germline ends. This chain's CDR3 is CASAGTDTQYF. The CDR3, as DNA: TGTGCCAGCGCGGGCACAGATACGCAGTATTTT.

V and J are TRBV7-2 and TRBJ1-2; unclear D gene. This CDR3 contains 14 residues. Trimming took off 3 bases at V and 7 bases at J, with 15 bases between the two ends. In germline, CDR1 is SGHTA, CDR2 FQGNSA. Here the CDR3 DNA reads TGTGCCAGCAGCTTGCGGGCGGGAGGCGGTGGCTACACCTTC. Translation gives CASSLRAGGGGYTF.

DNA of the CDR3: TGTGCCTGGAGGGGAGGACAGGGGAATCAGCCCCAGCATTTT. This encodes CAWRGGQGNQPQHF. The J gene is TRBJ1-5, the V gene TRBV30, with 9 bases fitting TRBD1. Germline CDR1 reads GTSNPN; CDR2 reads SVGIG (reference sequence). V was pared by 3 bases and J by 4 bases, with 4 bases of the junction left unmatched. The CDR3 spans 14 residues.

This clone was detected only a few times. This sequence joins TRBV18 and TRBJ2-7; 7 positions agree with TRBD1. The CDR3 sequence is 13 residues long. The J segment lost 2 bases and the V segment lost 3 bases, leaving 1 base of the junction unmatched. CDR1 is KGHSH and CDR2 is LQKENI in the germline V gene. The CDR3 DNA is TGTGCCAGCTCACCCGGGACAGCCTACGAGCAGTACTTC. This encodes CASSPGTAYEQYF.

In DNA, the CDR3 is TGTGCCTGGAGTGTTCAGGGAAAAGATACGCAGTATTTT. The encoded protein is CAWSVQGKDTQYF. V and J are TRBV30 and TRBJ2-3; a possible D gene is TRBD1 (5 bases). Trimming pared 0 bases from V and 5 bases from J, leaving 9 bases between. The germline V gene encodes CDR1 GTSNPN and CDR2 SVGIG (reference sequence). The CDR3 covers 13 residues.

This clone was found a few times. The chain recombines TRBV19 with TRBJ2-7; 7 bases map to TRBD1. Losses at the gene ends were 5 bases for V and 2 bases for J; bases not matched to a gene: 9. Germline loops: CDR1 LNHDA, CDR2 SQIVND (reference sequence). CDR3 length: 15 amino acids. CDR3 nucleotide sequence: TGTGCCAGTAGTTACGAGACAGGGAGTACCTACGAGCAGTACTTC. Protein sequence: CASSYETGSTYEQYF.

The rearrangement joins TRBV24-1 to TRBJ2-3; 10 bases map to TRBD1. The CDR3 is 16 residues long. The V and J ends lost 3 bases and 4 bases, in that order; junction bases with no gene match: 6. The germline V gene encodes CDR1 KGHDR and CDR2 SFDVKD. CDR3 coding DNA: TGTGCCACCAGTGATCCGGGACAGGGGAAAGCAGATACGCAGTATTTT. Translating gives CATSDPGQGKADTQYF.

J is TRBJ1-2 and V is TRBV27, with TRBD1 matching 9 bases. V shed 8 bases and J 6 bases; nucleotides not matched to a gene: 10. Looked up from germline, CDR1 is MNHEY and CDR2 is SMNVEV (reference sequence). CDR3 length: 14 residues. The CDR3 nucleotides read TGTGCCAGCCGGTTCGGGACAGGGAATCATGGCTACACCTTC. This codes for CASRFGTGNHGYTF.

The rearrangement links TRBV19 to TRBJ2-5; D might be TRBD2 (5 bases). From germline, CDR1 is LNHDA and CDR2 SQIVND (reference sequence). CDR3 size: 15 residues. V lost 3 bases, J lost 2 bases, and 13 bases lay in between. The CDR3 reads CASSMPDWGQETQYF. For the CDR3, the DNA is TGTGCCAGTAGTATGCCGGACTGGGGACAAGAGACCCAGTACTTC.

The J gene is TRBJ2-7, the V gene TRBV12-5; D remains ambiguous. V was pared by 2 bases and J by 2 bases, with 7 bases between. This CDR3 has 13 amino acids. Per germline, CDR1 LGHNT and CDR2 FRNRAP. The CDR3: CASGLSQAYEQYF. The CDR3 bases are TGTGCTAGTGGTTTGTCGCAGGCCTACGAGCAGTACTTC.